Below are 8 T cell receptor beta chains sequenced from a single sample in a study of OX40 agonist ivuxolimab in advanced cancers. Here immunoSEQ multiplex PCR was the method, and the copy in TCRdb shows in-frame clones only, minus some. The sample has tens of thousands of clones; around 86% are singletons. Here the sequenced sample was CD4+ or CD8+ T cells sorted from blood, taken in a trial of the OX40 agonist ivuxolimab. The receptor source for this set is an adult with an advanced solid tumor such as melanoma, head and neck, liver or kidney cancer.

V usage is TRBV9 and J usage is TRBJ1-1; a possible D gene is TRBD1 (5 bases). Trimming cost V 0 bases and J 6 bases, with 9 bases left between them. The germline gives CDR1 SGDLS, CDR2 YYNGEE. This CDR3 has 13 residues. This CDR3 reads CASSVGWGAEAFF. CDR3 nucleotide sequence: TGTGCCAGCAGCGTAGGGTGGGGGGCTGAAGCTTTCTTT. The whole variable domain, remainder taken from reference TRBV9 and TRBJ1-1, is DSGVTQTPKHLITATGQRVTLRCSPRSGDLSVYWYQQSLDQGLQFLIQYYNGEERAKGNILERFSAQQFPDLHSELNLSSLELGDSALYFCASSVGWGAEAFFGQGTRLTVV.

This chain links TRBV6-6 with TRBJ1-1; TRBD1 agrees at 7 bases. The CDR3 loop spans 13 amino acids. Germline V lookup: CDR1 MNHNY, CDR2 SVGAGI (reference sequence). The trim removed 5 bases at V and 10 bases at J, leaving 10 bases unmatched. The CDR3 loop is CASSPPGQTRAFF. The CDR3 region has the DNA TGTGCCAGCAGTCCTCCGGGACAGACTAGAGCTTTCTTT.

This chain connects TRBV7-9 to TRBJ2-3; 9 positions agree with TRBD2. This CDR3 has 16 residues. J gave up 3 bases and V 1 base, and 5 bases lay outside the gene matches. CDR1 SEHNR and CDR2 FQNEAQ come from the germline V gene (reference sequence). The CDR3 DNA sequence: TGTGCCAGCAGCTTAGGGGGACTAGCTAAGACAGATACGCAGTATTTT. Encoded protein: CASSLGGLAKTDTQYF.

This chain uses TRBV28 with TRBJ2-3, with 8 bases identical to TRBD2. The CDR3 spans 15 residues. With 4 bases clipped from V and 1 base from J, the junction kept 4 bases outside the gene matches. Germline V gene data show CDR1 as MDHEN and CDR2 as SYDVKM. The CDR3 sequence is CASSSGTRGTDTQYF. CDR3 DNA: TGTGCCAGCAGTTCCGGGACTAGAGGCACAGATACGCAGTATTTT.

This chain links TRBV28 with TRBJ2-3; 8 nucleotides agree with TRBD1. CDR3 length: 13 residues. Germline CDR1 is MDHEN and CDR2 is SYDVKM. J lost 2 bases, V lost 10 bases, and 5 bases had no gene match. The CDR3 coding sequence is TGTGCCACCCACAGGGGGTTCACAGATACGCAGTATTTT. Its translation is CATHRGFTDTQYF.

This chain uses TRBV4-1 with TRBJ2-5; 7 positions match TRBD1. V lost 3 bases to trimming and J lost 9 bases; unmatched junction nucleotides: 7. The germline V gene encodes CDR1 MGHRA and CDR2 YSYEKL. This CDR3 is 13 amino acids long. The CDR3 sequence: CASSHPGQNAQYF. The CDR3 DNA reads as TGCGCCAGCAGCCATCCGGGACAGAATGCCCAGTACTTC.

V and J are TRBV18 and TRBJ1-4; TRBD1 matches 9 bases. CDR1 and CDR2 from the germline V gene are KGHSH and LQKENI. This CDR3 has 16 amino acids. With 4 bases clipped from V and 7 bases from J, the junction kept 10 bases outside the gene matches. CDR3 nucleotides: TGTGCCAGCTCACTCCGACAGGGGGGTGCGGGTGAAAAACTGTTTTTT. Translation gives CASSLRQGGAGEKLFF.

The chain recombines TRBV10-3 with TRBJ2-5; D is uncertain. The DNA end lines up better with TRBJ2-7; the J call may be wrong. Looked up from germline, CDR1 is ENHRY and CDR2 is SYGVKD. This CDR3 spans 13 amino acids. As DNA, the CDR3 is TGTGCCATCAGTGAGACAGTCGCCTACGAGCAGTACTTC. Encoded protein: CAISETVAYEQYF.